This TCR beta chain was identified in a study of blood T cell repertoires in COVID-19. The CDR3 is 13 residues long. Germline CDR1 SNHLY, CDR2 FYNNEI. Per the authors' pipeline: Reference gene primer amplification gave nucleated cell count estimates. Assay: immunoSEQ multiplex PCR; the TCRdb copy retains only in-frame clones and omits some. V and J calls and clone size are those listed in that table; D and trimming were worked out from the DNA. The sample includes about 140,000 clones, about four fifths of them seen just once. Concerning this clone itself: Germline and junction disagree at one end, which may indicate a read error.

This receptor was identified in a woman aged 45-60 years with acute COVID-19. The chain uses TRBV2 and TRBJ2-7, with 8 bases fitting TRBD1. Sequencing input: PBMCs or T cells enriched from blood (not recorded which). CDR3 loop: CASSEYHLTGVNF. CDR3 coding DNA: TGTGCCAGCAGTGAATATCATTTGACAGGGGTAAACTTC. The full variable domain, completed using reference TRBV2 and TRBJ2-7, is EPEVTQTPSHQVTQMGQEVILRCVPISNHLYFYWYRQILGQKVEFLVSFYNNEISEKSEIFDDQFSVERPDGSNFTLKIRSTKLEDSAMYFCASSEYHLTGVNFGPGTRLTVT.